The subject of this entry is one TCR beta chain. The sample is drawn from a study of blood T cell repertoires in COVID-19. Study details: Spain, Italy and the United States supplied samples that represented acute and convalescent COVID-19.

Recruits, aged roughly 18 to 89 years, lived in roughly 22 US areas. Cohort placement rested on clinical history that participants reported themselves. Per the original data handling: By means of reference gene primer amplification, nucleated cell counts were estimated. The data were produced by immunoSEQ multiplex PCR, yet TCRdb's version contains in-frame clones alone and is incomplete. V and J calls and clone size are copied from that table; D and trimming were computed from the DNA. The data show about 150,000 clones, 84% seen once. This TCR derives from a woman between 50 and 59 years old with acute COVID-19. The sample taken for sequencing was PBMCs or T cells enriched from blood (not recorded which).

The CDR3 region is CAFYQGGYGYTF. The DNA for the CDR3 is TGTGCCTTCTACCAGGGGGGCTATGGCTACACCTTC. The V call is TRBV30, the J call TRBJ1-2; TRBD1 matches at 7 bases. The CDR3 sequence is 12 residues long. V lost 7 bases and J lost 4; bases outside the gene matches: 6. Per the germline V gene, CDR1 is GTSNPN and CDR2 is SVGIG (reference sequence). The full variable domain, completed using reference TRBV30 and TRBJ1-2, is SQTIHQWPATLVQPVGSPLSLECTVEGTSNPNLYWYRQAAGRGLQLLFYSVGIGQISSEVPQNLSASRPQDRQFILSSKKLLLSDSGFYLCAFYQGGYGYTFGSGTRLTVV.